This T cell receptor beta chain originates from a study of blood T cell repertoires in COVID-19 (dated by TCRdb to between 2020 and 2021). In terms of the full investigation: Collaborator samples came from the United States, Italy and Spain and covered acute and convalescent phases of COVID-19. Where HLA class I and class II types were available, the types were taken from metadata supplied by the sample provider, not from assay-based typing. Deeply sampled blood TCRbeta repertoires from subjects exposed to, actively infected with, or recovered from COVID-19 were included in the dataset. The prospective study material was composed of cDNA or gDNA derived from T cells, B-cell-depleted T cells, or PBMCs. Nearly every sample came with metadata listing a de-identified subject ID, COVID-19 status, age in years and sex. The repertoires were released in a freely available public database meant as a resource for research on the immune response to SARS-CoV-2. The samples were drawn from two sources: the first 160 participants of the ongoing ImmuneRACE study, and some 1,300 subjects contributed by 6 global collaborators.

Per the germline V gene, SNHLY is the CDR1 and FYNNEI is the CDR2. The CDR3 holds 14 amino acids from the cysteine to the phenylalanine. The DNA shown is the 42-base CDR3, in frame from base 1. Trimming takes 4 bases from V and 6 bases from J, and the germline ends sit 13 bases apart. The immunoSEQ Assay, a bias-controlled multiplex PCR, was used to amplify TCRbeta CDR3 regions from genomic DNA. The paper's processing steps were these. Within the assay, amplification of reference gene primers was used to estimate how many nucleated cells each sample contained. Sequence reads were collapsed and filtered to measure the absolute abundance of every unique TCRbeta CDR3 rearrangement. For each sample, productive Simpson clonality was calculated by taking the square root of Simpson's diversity index across productive rearrangements. TCRdb obtained this table from immuneACCESS and retained in-frame rearrangements with V and J assigned. These tables miss some clones; where compared with another copy, unresolved V genes account for less than half of the shortfall, and the remainder is unexplained. That table gives V, J and clone size, and the DNA gave D and trimming. This sample comprises about 210,000 clones, 90% to 95% of them detected only once. The top ten constitute more than 0.95% of the sample.

Each collaborating institution followed its own protocols to collect whole blood in K2EDTA tubes. For TCRbeta analysis, collaborators shipped samples in one of three forms: frozen whole blood, isolated PBMCs, or DNA extracted from either of those sample types. Comments on this clone: Its antigen is still unknown. Base-call qualities are not available, and no considerably larger clone is one nucleotide away.

General conclusions and limits of the study: The quantity of clinical and demographic metadata differed by source and by participant and was supplied without curation.

The material sequenced was peripheral blood. Rearrangement joined TRBV2 to TRBJ1-5, with the D gene not clear enough to name. This TCR was recovered from a man aged 25-45 years with acute or convalescent COVID-19. CDR3 reads: CASSGRWETQPQHF. The bases are TGTGCCAGCAGTGGCCGCTGGGAGACTCAGCCCCAGCATTTT.